The clone carrying this T cell receptor (beta chain) has just one count. What it binds is not known. This entry belongs to a study of T cell responses to AZD1222 COVID-19 vaccine. General study points: Following two doses of AZD1222, Spike-specific TCR breadth and depth rose. Baseline seropositivity characterized only six AZD1222 recipients. Repertoire sampling happened only post peak T cell response. Donors were mostly white British, more females; clonal diversity possibly underestimated.

The germline V gene encodes CDR1 MNHEY and CDR2 SVGEGT. The CDR3 consists of 16 residues. Trimming pared 2 bases from V and 2 bases from J, leaving 13 bases between. The protocol was immunoSEQ multiplex PCR, while the TCRdb copy is restricted to in-frame clones and leaves out a portion. The table shows around 150,000 clones, with more than 80% occurring only once. The chain employs TRBV6-2 or TRBV6-3 and TRBJ2-1; D call uncertain. The specimen was peripheral blood, collected on day 0 of AZD1222 vaccination. The sequence derives from an adult in good health. The CDR3, as DNA: TGTGCCAGCAGTTACAAGGGCAGAAAAACCTACAATGAGCAGTTCTTC. Translation: CASSYKGRKTYNEQFF.